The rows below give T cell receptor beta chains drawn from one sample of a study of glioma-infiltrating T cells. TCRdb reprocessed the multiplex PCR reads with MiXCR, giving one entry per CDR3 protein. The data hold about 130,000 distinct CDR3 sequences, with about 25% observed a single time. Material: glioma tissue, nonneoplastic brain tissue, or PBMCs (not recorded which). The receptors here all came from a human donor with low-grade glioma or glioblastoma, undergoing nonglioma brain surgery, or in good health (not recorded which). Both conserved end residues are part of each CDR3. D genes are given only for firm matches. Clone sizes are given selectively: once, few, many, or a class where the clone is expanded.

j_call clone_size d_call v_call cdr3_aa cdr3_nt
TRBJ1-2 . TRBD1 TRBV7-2 CASSFYGDRTGYTF TGTGCCAGCAGCTTCTATGGGGACAGGACTGGCTACACCTTC
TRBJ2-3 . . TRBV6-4 CASSEVGFTDTQYF TGTGCCAGCAGTGAGGTGGGGTTTACAGATACGCAGTATTTT
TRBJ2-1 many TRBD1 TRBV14 CASSQNRGIFF TGTGCCAGCAGCCAAAACAGGGGGATTTTCTTC
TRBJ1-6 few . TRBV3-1 CASSQDTRGSPLHF TGTGCCAGCAGCCAAGATACGAGGGGTTCACCCCTCCACTTT
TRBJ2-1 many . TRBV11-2 CASSLDPTSSNEQFF TGTGCCAGCAGCTTAGATCCCACTAGCAGCAATGAGCAGTTCTTC
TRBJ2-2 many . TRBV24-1 CATSETGNTGELFF TGTGCCACCAGCGAGACAGGGAACACCGGGGAGCTGTTTTTT
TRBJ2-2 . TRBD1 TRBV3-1 CASSRQGAGAGELFF TGTGCCAGCAGCCGACAGGGGGCAGGGGCCGGGGAGCTGTTTTTT
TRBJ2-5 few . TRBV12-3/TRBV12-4 CASSAGTQGETQYF TGTGCCAGCAGCGCCGGGACCCAGGGAGAGACCCAGTACTTC
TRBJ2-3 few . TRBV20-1 CTRQGPGDTQYF TGCACACGTCAGGGGCCCGGAGATACGCAGTATTTT
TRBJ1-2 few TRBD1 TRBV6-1 CAITESPGGMDGYTF TGTGCCATCACCGAGTCCCCAGGGGGGATGGATGGCTACACCTTC
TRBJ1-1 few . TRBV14 CASSQDKGAEAFF TGTGCCAGCAGCCAAGATAAGGGGGCTGAAGCTTTCTTT
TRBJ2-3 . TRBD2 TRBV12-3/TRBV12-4 CASSFGGAGDTQYF TGTGCCAGCAGTTTCGGGGGGGCCGGAGATACGCAGTATTTT
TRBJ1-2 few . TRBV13 CASSLRSRDGYTF TGTGCCAGCAGCTTACGGTCCAGGGATGGCTACACCTTC
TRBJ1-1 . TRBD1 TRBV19 CASRLGQDTLRNTEAFF TGTGCCAGTAGACTCGGACAGGACACATTACGGAACACTGAAGCTTTCTTT
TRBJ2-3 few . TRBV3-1 CASSQTDSSTDTQYF TGTGCCAGCAGCCAAACTGACAGCTCCACAGATACGCAGTATTTT
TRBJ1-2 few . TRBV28 CASTADNYGYTF TGTGCCAGCACCGCGGACAACTATGGCTACACCTTC
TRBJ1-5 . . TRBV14 CASSQEAGVNQPQHF TGTGCCAGCAGCCAAGAGGCAGGGGTCAATCAGCCCCAGCATTTT
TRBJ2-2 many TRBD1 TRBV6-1 CASIYRGRFMFF TGTGCCAGCATCTACAGGGGGCGTTTTATGTTTTTT
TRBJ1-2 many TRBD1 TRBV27 CASSRTGGGDYGYTF TGTGCCAGCAGTCGCACAGGGGGGGGGGACTATGGCTACACCTTC
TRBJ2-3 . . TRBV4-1 CASSQSYGPPADTQYF TGCGCCAGCAGCCAAAGTTATGGCCCCCCCGCAGATACGCAGTATTTT
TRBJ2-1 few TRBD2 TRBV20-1 CSAGLAGAKQFF TGCAGCGCCGGGCTAGCGGGGGCCAAGCAGTTCTTC
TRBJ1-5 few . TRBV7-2 CASSYRQTYSNQPQHF TGTGCCAGCAGCTATAGACAAACCTATAGCAATCAGCCCCAGCATTTT
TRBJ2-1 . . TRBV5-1 CASSFEPARAYNEQFF TGCGCCAGCAGCTTCGAGCCAGCAAGGGCCTACAATGAGCAGTTCTTC
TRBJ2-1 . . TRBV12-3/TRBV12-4 CASRLQGPYNEQFF TGTGCCAGCAGACTACAGGGTCCTTACAATGAGCAGTTCTTC
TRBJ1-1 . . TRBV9 CASSGQTELNTEAFF TGTGCCAGCAGCGGACAGACTGAACTGAACACTGAAGCTTTCTTT